A selection of T cell receptor beta chains follows, all from one sample in a study of T cell responses to AZD1222 COVID-19 vaccine. The data were produced by immunoSEQ multiplex PCR, yet TCRdb's version contains in-frame clones alone and is incomplete. Here the sample spans about 99,000 clones, just over 90% being singletons. Material: peripheral blood, obtained 28 days after the second AZD1222 dose. The receptors were sampled from an adult who received the AZD1222 COVID-19 vaccine. CDR3s include the opening cysteine and the closing phenylalanine or tryptophan. The D gene is left open where the match is weak. Rows may omit the clone size; those that give it use once, few, many or a size class.

J gene	clone size	D gene	V gene	CDR3 protein	CDR3 DNA
TRBJ1-6	.	TRBD1	TRBV6-1	CASSEAYRGGNSPLHF	TGTGCCAGCAGTGAAGCGTACAGGGGTGGTAATTCACCCCTCCACTTT
TRBJ1-5	.	TRBD1	TRBV18	CASSPTGQGHQPQHF	TGTGCCAGCTCACCCACCGGACAGGGCCATCAGCCCCAGCATTTT
TRBJ2-5	.	.	TRBV30	CAWSKSEETQYF	TGTGCCTGGAGTAAATCGGAAGAGACCCAGTACTTC
TRBJ1-3	.	.	TRBV21-1	CASSSTGGKGNTIYF	TGTGCCAGCAGTTCCACGGGGGGAAAGGGAAACACCATATATTTT
TRBJ2-1	.	TRBD2	TRBV12-5	CASGLDPTSGRASEQFF	TGTGCTAGTGGTTTGGACCCGACTAGCGGGAGGGCCTCTGAGCAGTTCTTC
TRBJ1-4	.	.	TRBV10-3	CAIRGDRAGEKLFF	TGTGCCATCAGGGGGGACCGGGCAGGAGAAAAACTGTTTTTT
TRBJ2-2	.	.	TRBV9	CASSGGRWSTGELFF	TGTGCCAGCAGTGGCGGGCGGTGGAGCACCGGGGAGCTGTTTTTT
TRBJ1-2	.	.	TRBV5-4	CASSSPGGRGRYGYTF	TGTGCCAGCAGCTCCCCCGGCGGTCGAGGCCGCTATGGCTACACCTTC
TRBJ2-6	.	.	TRBV7-2	CASSYQFSGANVLTF	TGTGCCAGCAGCTATCAGTTCTCTGGGGCCAACGTCCTGACTTTC
TRBJ2-7	.	.	TRBV28	CASGYSYEQYF	TGTGCCAGCGGGTACTCCTACGAGCAGTACTTC
TRBJ1-6	.	.	TRBV3-1/TRBV3-2	CASSPMPNSPLHF	TGTGCCAGCAGCCCCATGCCCAATTCACCCCTCCACTTT
TRBJ1-1	.	.	TRBV28	CASSSTGILNTEAFF	TGTGCCAGCAGTTCAACAGGGATTCTGAACACTGAAGCTTTCTTT
TRBJ1-5	.	.	TRBV7-6	CASSLASEGQPQHF	TGTGCCAGCAGCTTAGCGTCAGAAGGTCAGCCCCAGCATTTT
TRBJ2-3	.	.	TRBV24-1	CATSDITDTQYF	TGTGCCACCAGTGATATAACAGATACGCAGTATTTT
TRBJ1-5	.	.	TRBV7-3	CASSLARTDGDQPQHF	TGTGCCAGCAGCTTAGCCAGGACAGATGGGGATCAGCCCCAGCATTTT
TRBJ2-7	.	.	TRBV3-1/TRBV3-2	CASSRGTLVYEQYF	TGTGCCAGCAGCCGCGGGACTCTAGTCTACGAGCAGTACTTC
TRBJ1-1	.	.	TRBV6-5	CASRTTGGNTEAFF	TGTGCCAGCAGGACGACAGGAGGGAACACTGAAGCTTTCTTT
TRBJ1-1	.	.	TRBV6-6	CASTKALNTEAFF	TGTGCCAGCACCAAAGCTTTGAACACTGAAGCTTTCTTT
TRBJ1-2	.	.	TRBV5-4	CASSRGQGYTF	TGTGCCAGCAGCCGCGGGCAAGGCTACACCTTC
TRBJ1-2	.	.	TRBV4-1	CASSQDPGVNYGYTF	TGCGCCAGCAGCCAAGATCCAGGGGTTAACTATGGCTACACCTTC
TRBJ2-7	.	TRBD1	TRBV3-1/TRBV3-2	CASSAAGGDEQYF	TGTGCCAGCAGCGCAGCAGGGGGAGACGAGCAGTACTTC
TRBJ2-7	.	.	TRBV5-6	CASSYGYEQYF	TGTGCCAGCAGCTACGGATACGAGCAGTACTTC
TRBJ2-2	.	.	TRBV25-1	CASSEGGELFF	TGTGCCAGCAGTGAGGGGGGGGAGCTGTTTTTT
TRBJ1-2	.	.	TRBV24-1	CATSEGGENDGYTF	TGTGCCACCAGTGAAGGGGGGGAGAACGACGGCTACACCTTC
TRBJ2-6	.	TRBD2	TRBV19	CASTTGGSGRPGANVLTF	TGTGCCAGTACCACTGGGGGTAGCGGGAGGCCCGGGGCCAACGTCCTGACTTTC
TRBJ1-2	.	.	TRBV6-6	CAIAADYGYTF	TGTGCCATCGCCGCCGACTATGGCTACACCTTC
TRBJ2-5	once	.	TRBV7-2	CASSLEGTLLKTQYF	TGTGCCAGCAGCTTAGAAGGGACCCTACTAAAGACCCAGTACTTC
TRBJ2-5	.	.	TRBV5-5	CASSLFGRETQYF	TGTGCCAGCAGCTTGTTTGGTAGAGAGACCCAGTACTTC
TRBJ1-1	once	.	TRBV2	CASSEVLGGMAFF	TGTGCCAGCAGTGAGGTTTTGGGGGGGATGGCTTTCTTT
TRBJ2-3	.	.	TRBV5-1	CASSLTSDTQYF	TGCGCCAGCAGCTTGACGTCAGATACGCAGTATTTT
TRBJ2-2	.	.	TRBV7-2	CASSPKRGELFF	TGTGCCAGCAGCCCCAAACGCGGGGAGCTGTTTTTT
TRBJ2-3	.	.	TRBV30	CAWSEDTDTQYF	TGTGCCTGGAGTGAGGACACAGATACGCAGTATTTT
TRBJ2-5	.	TRBD2	TRBV19	CASSIGSGIAGGPRETQYF	TGTGCCAGTAGTATAGGAAGCGGGATAGCGGGAGGGCCGCGGGAGACCCAGTACTTC
TRBJ2-1	.	TRBD1	TRBV28	CASSTGQGTNNEQFF	TGTGCCAGCAGTACGGGACAGGGGACCAACAATGAGCAGTTCTTC
TRBJ2-1	.	.	TRBV19	CASSIDGSSYNEQFF	TGTGCCAGTAGTATAGACGGTAGCTCCTACAATGAGCAGTTCTTC
TRBJ2-3	.	TRBD2	TRBV5-6	CASSHRTSGSTDTQYF	TGTGCCAGCAGTCATCGGACTAGCGGTAGCACAGATACGCAGTATTTT